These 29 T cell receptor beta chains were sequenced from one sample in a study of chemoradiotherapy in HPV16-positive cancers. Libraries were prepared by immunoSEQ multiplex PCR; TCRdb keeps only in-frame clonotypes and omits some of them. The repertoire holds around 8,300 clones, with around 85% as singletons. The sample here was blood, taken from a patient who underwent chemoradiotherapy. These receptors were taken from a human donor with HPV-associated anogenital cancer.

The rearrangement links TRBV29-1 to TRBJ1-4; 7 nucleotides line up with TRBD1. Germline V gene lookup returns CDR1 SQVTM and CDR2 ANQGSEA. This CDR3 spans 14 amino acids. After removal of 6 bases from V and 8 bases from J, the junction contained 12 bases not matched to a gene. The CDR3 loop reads CSVSWDTQGEKLFF. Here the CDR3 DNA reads TGCAGCGTCTCCTGGGACACACAGGGGGAAAAACTGTTTTTT.

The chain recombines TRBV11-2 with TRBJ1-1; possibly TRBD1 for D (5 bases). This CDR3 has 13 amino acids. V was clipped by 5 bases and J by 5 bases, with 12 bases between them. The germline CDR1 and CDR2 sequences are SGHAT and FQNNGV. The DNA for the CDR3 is TGTGCCAGCAGCCTCAGCACAGGTACTGAAGCTTTCTTT. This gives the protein CASSLSTGTEAFF. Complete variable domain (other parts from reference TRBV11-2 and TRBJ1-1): EAGVAQSPRYKIIEKRQSVAFWCNPISGHATLYWYQQILGQGPKLLIQFQNNGVVDDSQLPKDRFSAERLKGVDSTLKIQPAKLEDSAVYLCASSLSTGTEAFFGQGTRLTVV.

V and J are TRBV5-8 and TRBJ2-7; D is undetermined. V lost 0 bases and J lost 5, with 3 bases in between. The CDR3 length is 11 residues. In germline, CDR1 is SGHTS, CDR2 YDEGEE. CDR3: CASSLVNEQYF. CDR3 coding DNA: TGTGCCAGCAGCTTGGTCAACGAGCAGTACTTC.

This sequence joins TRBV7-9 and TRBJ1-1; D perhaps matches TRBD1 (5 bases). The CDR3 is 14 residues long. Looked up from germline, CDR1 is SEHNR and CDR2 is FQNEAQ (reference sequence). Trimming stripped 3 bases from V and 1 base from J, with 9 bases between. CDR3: CASSFLGENTEAFF. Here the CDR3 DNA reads TGTGCCAGCAGCTTTTTAGGGGAGAACACTGAAGCTTTCTTT.

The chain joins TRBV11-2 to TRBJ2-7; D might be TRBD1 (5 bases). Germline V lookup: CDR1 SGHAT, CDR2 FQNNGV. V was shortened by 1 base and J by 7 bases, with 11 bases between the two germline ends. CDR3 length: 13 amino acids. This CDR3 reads CASSLGGRVEQYF. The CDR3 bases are TGTGCCAGCAGCTTAGGGGGCAGAGTGGAGCAGTACTTC.

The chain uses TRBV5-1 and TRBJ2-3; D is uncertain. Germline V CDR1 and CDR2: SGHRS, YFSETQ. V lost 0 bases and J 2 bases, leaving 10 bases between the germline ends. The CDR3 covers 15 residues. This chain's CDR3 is CASSLVAAYTDTQYF. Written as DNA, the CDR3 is TGCGCCAGCAGCTTGGTGGCAGCTTACACAGATACGCAGTATTTT.

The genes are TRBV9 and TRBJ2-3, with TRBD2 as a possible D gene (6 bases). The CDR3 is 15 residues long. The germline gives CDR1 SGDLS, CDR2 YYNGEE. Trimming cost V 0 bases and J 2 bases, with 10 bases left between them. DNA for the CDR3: TGTGCCAGCAGCGTAGTGGGGGGATACACAGATACGCAGTATTTT. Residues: CASSVVGGYTDTQYF.

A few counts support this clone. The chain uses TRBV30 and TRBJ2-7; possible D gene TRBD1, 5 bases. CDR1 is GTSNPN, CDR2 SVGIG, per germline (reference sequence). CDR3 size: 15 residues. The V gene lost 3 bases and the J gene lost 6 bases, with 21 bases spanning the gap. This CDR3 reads CAWSDPPKGKPEQYF. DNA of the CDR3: TGTGCCTGGAGCGACCCACCGAAGGGGAAGCCCGAGCAGTACTTC.

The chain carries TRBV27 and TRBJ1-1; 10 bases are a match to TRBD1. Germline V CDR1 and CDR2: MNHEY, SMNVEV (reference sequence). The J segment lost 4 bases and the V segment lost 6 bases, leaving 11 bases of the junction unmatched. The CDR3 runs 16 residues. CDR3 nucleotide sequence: TGTGCCAGCAGCCTAGGGGGACAGGGGTTGGGCACTGAAGCTTTCTTT. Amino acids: CASSLGGQGLGTEAFF.

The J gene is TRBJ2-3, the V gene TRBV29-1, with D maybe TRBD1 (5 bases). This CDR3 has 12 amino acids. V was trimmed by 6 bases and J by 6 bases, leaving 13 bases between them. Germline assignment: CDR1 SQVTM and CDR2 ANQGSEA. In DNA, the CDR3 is TGCAGCGTACCGCCCAGGGCGGATACGCAGTATTTT. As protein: CSVPPRADTQYF.

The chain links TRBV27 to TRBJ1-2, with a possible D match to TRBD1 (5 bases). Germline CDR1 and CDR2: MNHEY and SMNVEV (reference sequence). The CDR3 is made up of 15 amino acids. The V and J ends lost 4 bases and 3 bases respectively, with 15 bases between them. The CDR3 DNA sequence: TGTGCCAGCAGTTCCCCCGTTGCGGGGGACTATGGCTACACCTTC. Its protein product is CASSSPVAGDYGYTF.

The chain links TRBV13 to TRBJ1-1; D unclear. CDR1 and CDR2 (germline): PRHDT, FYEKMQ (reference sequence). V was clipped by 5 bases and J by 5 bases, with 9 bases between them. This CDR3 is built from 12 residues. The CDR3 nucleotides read TGTGCCAGCAGCACCGGGCGGACTGAAGCTTTCTTT. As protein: CASSTGRTEAFF.

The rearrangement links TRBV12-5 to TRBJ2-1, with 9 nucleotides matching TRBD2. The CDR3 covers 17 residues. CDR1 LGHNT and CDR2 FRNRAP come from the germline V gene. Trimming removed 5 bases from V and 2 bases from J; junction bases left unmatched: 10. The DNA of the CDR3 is TGTGCTAGTGGTGGCGAAATAAGACTAGCGGCCTACAATGAGCAGTTCTTC. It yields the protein CASGGEIRLAAYNEQFF.

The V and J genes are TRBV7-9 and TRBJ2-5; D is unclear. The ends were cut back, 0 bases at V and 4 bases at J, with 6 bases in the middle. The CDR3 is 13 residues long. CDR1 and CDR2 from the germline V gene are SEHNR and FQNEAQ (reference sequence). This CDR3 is CASSLASSETQYF. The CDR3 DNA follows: TGTGCCAGCAGCTTAGCGAGTTCAGAGACCCAGTACTTC. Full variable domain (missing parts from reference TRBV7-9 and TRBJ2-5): DTGVSQNPRHKITKRGQNVTFRCDPISEHNRLYWYRQTLGQGPEFLTYFQNEAQLEKSRLLSDRFSAERPKGSFSTLEIQRTEQGDSAMYLCASSLASSETQYFGPGTRLLVL.

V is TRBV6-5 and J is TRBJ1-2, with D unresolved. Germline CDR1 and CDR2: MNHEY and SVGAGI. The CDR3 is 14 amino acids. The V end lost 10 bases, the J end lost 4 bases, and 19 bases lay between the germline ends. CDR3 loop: CATTPNSLLYGYTF. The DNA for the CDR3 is TGTGCCACTACCCCTAACAGCCTGCTCTATGGCTACACCTTC.

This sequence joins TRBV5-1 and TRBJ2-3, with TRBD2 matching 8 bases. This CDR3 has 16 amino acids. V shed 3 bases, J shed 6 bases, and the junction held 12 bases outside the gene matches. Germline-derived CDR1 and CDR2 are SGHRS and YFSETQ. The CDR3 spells CASSSRAGEVRDTQYF. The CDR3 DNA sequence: TGCGCCAGCAGCTCCAGAGCGGGGGAGGTGCGGGATACGCAGTATTTT.

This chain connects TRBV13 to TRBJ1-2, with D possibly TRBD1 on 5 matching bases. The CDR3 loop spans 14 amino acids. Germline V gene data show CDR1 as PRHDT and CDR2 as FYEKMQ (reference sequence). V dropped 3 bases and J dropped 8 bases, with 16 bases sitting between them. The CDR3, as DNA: TGTGCCAGCAGCTTGAGCCGGGGGGTAGGAGGCTACACCTTC. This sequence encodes CASSLSRGVGGYTF.

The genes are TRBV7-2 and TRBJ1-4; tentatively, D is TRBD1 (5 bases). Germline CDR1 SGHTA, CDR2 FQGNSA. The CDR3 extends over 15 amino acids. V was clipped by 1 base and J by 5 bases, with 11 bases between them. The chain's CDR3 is CASSLDNRGNEKLFF. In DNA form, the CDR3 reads TGTGCCAGCAGCTTAGATAACCGGGGGAATGAAAAACTGTTTTTT. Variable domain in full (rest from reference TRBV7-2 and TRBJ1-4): GAGVSQSPSNKVTEKGKDVELRCDPISGHTALYWYRQSLGQGLEFLIYFQGNSAPDKSGLPSDRFSAERTGGSVSTLTIQRTQQEDSAVYLCASSLDNRGNEKLFFGSGTQLSVL.

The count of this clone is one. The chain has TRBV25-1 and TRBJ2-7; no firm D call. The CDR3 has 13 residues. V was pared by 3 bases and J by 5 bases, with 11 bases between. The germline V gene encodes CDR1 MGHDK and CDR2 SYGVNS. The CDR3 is CASSDYLSDEQYF. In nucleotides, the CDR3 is TGTGCCAGCAGTGACTACCTCTCGGACGAGCAGTACTTC.

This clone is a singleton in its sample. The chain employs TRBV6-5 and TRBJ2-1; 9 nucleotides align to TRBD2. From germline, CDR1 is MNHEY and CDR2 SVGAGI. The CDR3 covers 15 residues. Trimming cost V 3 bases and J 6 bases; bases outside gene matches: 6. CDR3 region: CASSYKRGDFNEQFF. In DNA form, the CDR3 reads TGTGCCAGCAGTTATAAGCGGGGGGATTTCAATGAGCAGTTCTTC.

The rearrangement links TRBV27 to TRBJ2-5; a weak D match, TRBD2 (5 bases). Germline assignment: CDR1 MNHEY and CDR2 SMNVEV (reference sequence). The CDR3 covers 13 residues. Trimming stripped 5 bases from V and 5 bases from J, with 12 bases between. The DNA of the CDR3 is TGTGCCAGCAGTAGAGGGCTCTTGGAGACCCAGTACTTC. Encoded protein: CASSRGLLETQYF.

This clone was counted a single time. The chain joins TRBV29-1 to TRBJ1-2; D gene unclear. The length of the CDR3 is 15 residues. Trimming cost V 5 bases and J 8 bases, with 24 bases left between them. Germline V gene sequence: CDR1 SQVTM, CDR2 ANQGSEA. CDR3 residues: CSVNTPQAILGGYTF. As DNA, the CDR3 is TGCAGCGTTAATACCCCCCAGGCCATTCTAGGGGGCTACACCTTC.

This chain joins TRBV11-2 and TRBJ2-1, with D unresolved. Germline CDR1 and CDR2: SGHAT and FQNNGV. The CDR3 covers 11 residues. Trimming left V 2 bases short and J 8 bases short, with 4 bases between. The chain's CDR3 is CASSLLYEQFF. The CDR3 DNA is TGTGCCAGCAGCTTACTATATGAGCAGTTCTTC.

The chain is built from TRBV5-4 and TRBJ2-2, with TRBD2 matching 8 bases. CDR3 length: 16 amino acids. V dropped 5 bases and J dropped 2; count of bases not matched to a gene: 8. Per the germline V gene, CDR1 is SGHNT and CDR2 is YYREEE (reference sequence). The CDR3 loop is CASSLKAGANTGELFF. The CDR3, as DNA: TGTGCCAGCAGTCTTAAAGCGGGGGCTAACACCGGGGAGCTGTTTTTT. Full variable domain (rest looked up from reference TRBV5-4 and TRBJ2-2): ETGVTQSPTHLIKTRGQQVTLRCSSQSGHNTVSWYQQALGQGPQFIFQYYREEENGRGNFPPRFSGLQFPNYSSELNVNALELDDSALYLCASSLKAGANTGELFFGEGSRLTVL.

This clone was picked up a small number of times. The CDR3 sequence: CASSPLDRYKQPQHF. CDR3 bases: TGTGCCAGCAGTCCTCTAGACAGGTATAAGCAGCCCCAGCATTTT. The J gene is TRBJ1-5, the V gene TRBV6-5, with a tentative D call TRBD1 (6 bases). Germline V gives CDR1 MNHEY, CDR2 SVGAGI. Trimming pared 5 bases from V and 7 bases from J, leaving 18 bases between. The CDR3 contains 15 residues.

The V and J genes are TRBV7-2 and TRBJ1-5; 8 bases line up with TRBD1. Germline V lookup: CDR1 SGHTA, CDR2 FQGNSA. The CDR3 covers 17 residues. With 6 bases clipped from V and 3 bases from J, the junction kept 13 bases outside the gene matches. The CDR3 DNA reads TGTGCCAGCAGTCAAAGGGGTGGACAGGGTAACAATCAGCCCCAGCATTTT. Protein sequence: CASSQRGGQGNNQPQHF.

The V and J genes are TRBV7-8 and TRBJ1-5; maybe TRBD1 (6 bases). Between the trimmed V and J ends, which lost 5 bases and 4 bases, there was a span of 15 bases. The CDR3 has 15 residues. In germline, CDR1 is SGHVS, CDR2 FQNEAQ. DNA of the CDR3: TGTGCCAGCAGCCCCTACGAGCAGGGGAATCAGCCCCAGCATTTT. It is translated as CASSPYEQGNQPQHF.

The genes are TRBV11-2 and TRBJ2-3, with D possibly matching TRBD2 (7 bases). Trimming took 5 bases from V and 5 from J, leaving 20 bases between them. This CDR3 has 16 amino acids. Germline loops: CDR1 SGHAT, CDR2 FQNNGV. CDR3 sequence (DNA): TGTGCCAGCAGCCATACAGGCGGGGGCCGAATAGATACGCAGTATTTT. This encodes CASSHTGGGRIDTQYF.

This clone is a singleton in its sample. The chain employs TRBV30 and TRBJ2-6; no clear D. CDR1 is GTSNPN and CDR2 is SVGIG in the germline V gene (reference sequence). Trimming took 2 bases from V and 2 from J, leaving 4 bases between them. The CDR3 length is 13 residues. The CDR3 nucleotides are TGTGCCTGGAGTACGACTGGGGCCAACGTCCTGACTTTC. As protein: CAWSTTGANVLTF.